These 18 T cell receptor beta chains share one sample of origin, sequenced in a study of blood T cell repertoires in COVID-19. This table comes from immunoSEQ multiplex PCR, and its TCRdb copy is limited to in-frame clones, with some not included. Of roughly 200,000 clones in the sample, 70% to 90% are singletons; the top ten hold 20% to 25%. Material for sequencing was peripheral blood. These receptors were collected from a man aged 55 to 70 with active or convalescent COVID-19.

The table lists this clone with a few counts. V and J are TRBV2 and TRBJ1-6; 7 bases align to TRBD1. J was trimmed by 7 bases and V by 2 bases; bases with no gene match: 5. CDR3 size: 15 residues. Germline CDR1 is SNHLY and CDR2 is FYNNEI. The CDR3 spells CASSESGGGNSPLHF. The CDR3 DNA reads as TGTGCCAGCAGTGAATCAGGGGGTGGGAATTCACCCCTCCACTTT.

This clone occurred a few times. This chain joins TRBV18 and TRBJ2-1, with 14 bases that match TRBD2. Germline CDR1 KGHSH, CDR2 LQKENI. The CDR3 length is 17 residues. The V gene end was trimmed by 3 bases and the J gene end by 5 bases; junction bases not matched to a gene: 6. The CDR3 DNA reads as TGTGCCAGCTCACCTCTAACGACTAGCGGGGGGGACAATGAGCAGTTCTTC. The encoded protein is CASSPLTTSGGDNEQFF.

This clone was observed once. This chain links TRBV28 with TRBJ2-7; D is uncertain. Per the germline V gene, CDR1 is MDHEN and CDR2 is SYDVKM. Trimming left V 5 bases short and J 2 bases short, with 13 bases between. The CDR3 loop spans 14 amino acids. The CDR3 DNA follows: TGTGCCAGCAGTCTCCCCGGGTCTGCCTACGAGCAGTACTTC. It is translated as CASSLPGSAYEQYF. Based on the CDR3 plus reference TRBV28 and TRBJ2-7, the full variable domain is DVKVTQSSRYLVKRTGEKVFLECVQDMDHENMFWYRQDPGLGLRLIYFSYDVKMKEKGDIPEGYSVSREKKERFSLILESASTNQTSMYLCASSLPGSAYEQYFGPGTRLTVT.

This chain links TRBV20-1 with TRBJ2-5, with 9 nucleotides matching TRBD2. Per the germline V gene, CDR1 is DFQATT and CDR2 is SNEGSKA (reference sequence). The CDR3 spans 14 residues. The ends lost 3 bases at V and 5 bases at J; junction bases unmatched: 7. The CDR3 loop is CSASMASGEETQYF. The CDR3 DNA reads TGCAGTGCTAGTATGGCTAGCGGGGAGGAGACCCAGTACTTC.

The rearrangement links TRBV5-1 to TRBJ1-5; D remains unclear. Trimming cost V 0 bases and J 2 bases, with 12 bases left between them. The germline CDR1 and CDR2 sequences are SGHRS and YFSETQ. The CDR3 has 16 amino acids. The CDR3 nucleotides are TGCGCCAGCAGCTTGGACGGGTCGAGGGGCAATCAGCCCCAGCATTTT. Its translation is CASSLDGSRGNQPQHF.

J is TRBJ1-5 and V is TRBV19, with 10 bases lining up with TRBD1. Germline V gives CDR1 LNHDA, CDR2 SQIVND (reference sequence). The length of the CDR3 is 15 residues. V dropped 8 bases and J dropped 2; count of bases not matched to a gene: 6. CDR3 protein: CASQPGQGRNQPQHF. The CDR3 region has the DNA TGTGCCAGTCAACCGGGACAGGGGCGCAATCAGCCCCAGCATTTT. The variable domain in full, with the rest retrieved from reference TRBV19 and TRBJ1-5, is DGGITQSPKYLFRKEGQNVTLSCEQNLNHDAMYWYRQDPGQGLRLIYYSQIVNDFQKGDIAEGYSVSREKKESFPLTVTSAQKNPTAFYLCASQPGQGRNQPQHFGDGTRLSIL.

CDR3 region: CASALAGGNEQFF. In nucleotides, the CDR3 is TGCGCCAGCGCCCTAGCGGGGGGCAATGAGCAGTTCTTC. The chain carries TRBV5-1 and TRBJ2-1; 11 nucleotides align to TRBD2. The CDR3 extends over 13 amino acids. CDR1 is SGHRS, CDR2 YFSETQ, per germline. J lost 6 bases, V lost 7 bases, and 3 bases had no gene match.

The gene calls are TRBV18 and TRBJ1-4; D gene uncertain. V was shortened by 4 bases and J by 0 bases, with 9 bases between the two germline ends. The CDR3 runs 15 residues. Germline CDR1 reads KGHSH; CDR2 reads LQKENI. CDR3 nucleotides: TGTGCCAGCTCACACACAGATGCAACTAATGAAAAACTGTTTTTT. Translation: CASSHTDATNEKLFF. Full variable domain (outside the CDR3, taken from reference TRBV18 and TRBJ1-4): NAGVMQNPRHLVRRRGQEARLRCSPMKGHSHVYWYRQLPEEGLKFMVYLQKENIIDESGMPKERFSAEFPKEGPSILRIQQVVRGDSAAYFCASSHTDATNEKLFFGSGTQLSVL.

This clone has only one observation. The chain links TRBV6-5 to TRBJ1-5; D is unresolved. The CDR3 consists of 14 residues. Germline V lookup: CDR1 MNHEY, CDR2 SVGAGI. The ends were cut back, 5 bases at V and 6 bases at J, with 14 bases in the middle. CDR3 DNA: TGTGCCAGCAGTCCCACCCCGGGGATTCAGCCCCAGCATTTT. Translated: CASSPTPGIQPQHF.

The genes are TRBV10-3 and TRBJ1-1; D not resolved. The germline CDR1 and CDR2 sequences are ENHRY and SYGVKD. The V and J ends lost 6 bases and 4 bases respectively, with 21 bases between them. The CDR3 is made up of 16 amino acids. CDR3 sequence reads: CAISAEGIPRGTEAFF. The CDR3 DNA sequence: TGTGCCATCAGCGCCGAGGGTATCCCCCGGGGCACTGAAGCTTTCTTT.

The chain joins TRBV28 to TRBJ1-2; D unresolved. Trimming pared 3 bases from V and 4 bases from J, leaving 12 bases between. This CDR3 is 14 amino acids long. The germline V gene encodes CDR1 MDHEN and CDR2 SYDVKM. The CDR3 region is CASSFSSSIYGYTF. The DNA of the CDR3 is TGTGCCAGCAGTTTCTCTTCGAGTATCTATGGCTACACCTTC.

The chain has TRBV29-1 and TRBJ1-2; no clear D gene. Trimming left V 6 bases short and J 8 bases short, with 13 bases between. The CDR3 consists of 11 residues. CDR1 SQVTM and CDR2 ANQGSEA come from the germline V gene. As DNA, the CDR3 is TGCAGCGTGAGGGCCGAAAGCGGCTACACCTTC. Translating gives CSVRAESGYTF.

The genes are TRBV5-1 and TRBJ1-3, with a possible D match to TRBD1 (5 bases). The CDR3 consists of 16 residues. Trimming stripped 4 bases from V and 0 bases from J, with 14 bases between. Germline CDR1 reads SGHRS; CDR2 reads YFSETQ. The DNA of the CDR3 is TGCGCCAGCAGCCCGGGCCTCAGGGACTCTGGAAACACCATATATTTT. This translates into CASSPGLRDSGNTIYF.

The chain employs TRBV10-2 and TRBJ2-1, with D maybe TRBD1 (5 bases). The length of the CDR3 is 13 residues. Germline V gene sequence: CDR1 WSHSY, CDR2 SAAADI. V was trimmed by 7 bases and J by 3 bases, leaving 10 bases between them. The CDR3 DNA is TGCGCCAGCAAAGGGGAATACTACAATGAGCAGTTCTTC. This codes for CASKGEYYNEQFF.

The chain has TRBV10-2 and TRBJ1-2; D uncertain. The germline V gene has CDR1 WSHSY and CDR2 SAAADI. V lost 2 bases and J lost 4, with 8 bases in between. The CDR3 length is 13 residues. CDR3 sequence reads: CASSEMSGYGYTF. CDR3 DNA sequence: TGCGCCAGCAGTGAGATGAGCGGCTATGGCTACACCTTC.

The V gene is TRBV30, the J gene TRBJ2-3, with TRBD2 as a possible D gene (5 bases). The CDR3 runs to 15 residues. Trimming took 3 bases from V and 5 from J, leaving 18 bases between them. CDR1 and CDR2 from the germline V gene are GTSNPN and SVGIG (reference sequence). The CDR3 DNA sequence: TGTGCCTGGAGCCTTCGGACGGGGTTGGTAGATACGCAGTATTTT. Encoded protein: CAWSLRTGLVDTQYF.

The J gene is TRBJ2-3, the V gene TRBV30; 7 bases are shared with TRBD1. Trimming cost V 2 bases and J 6 bases; bases outside gene matches: 2. Germline CDR1 reads GTSNPN; CDR2 reads SVGIG (reference sequence). The CDR3 is 12 residues long. Here the CDR3 DNA reads TGTGCCTGGAGTCCGACAGGGGATACGCAGTATTTT. Protein product: CAWSPTGDTQYF.

The CDR3 spells CASSQGLAEQFF. In nucleotides, the CDR3 is TGTGCCAGCAGCCAAGGACTAGCGGAGCAGTTCTTC. This chain uses TRBV3-1 (or the pseudogene TRBV3-2) with TRBJ2-1, with TRBD2 matching over 8 bases. With 1 base clipped from V and 10 bases from J, the junction kept 0 bases outside the gene matches. CDR1 is LGHDT, CDR2 YNNKEL, per germline (reference sequence). This CDR3 contains 12 residues.